The 9 T cell receptor beta chains presented below share a single source sample, sequenced in a study of technical replicates of blood from four donors. The method was immunoSEQ multiplex PCR; TCRdb's version includes in-frame clones alone and lacks a portion of them. The sample lists about 100,000 clones; roughly 94% were seen once. Sequencing was performed on T cells isolated from PBMCs. All receptors come from a human donor in good health.

The chain uses TRBV4-1 and TRBJ2-7; no firm D call. The CDR3 is made up of 15 amino acids. Germline V lookup: CDR1 MGHRA, CDR2 YSYEKL. The ends were cut back, 4 bases at V and 9 bases at J, with 22 bases in the middle. Here the CDR3 reads CASSPLYGILRVQYF. The CDR3 DNA is TGCGCCAGCAGCCCCCTCTACGGAATACTACGAGTGCAGTACTTC.

The chain links TRBV2 to TRBJ1-2; weak D call: TRBD1 (6 bases). The CDR3 spans 16 residues. The V end was cut by 5 bases, the J end by 2 bases, with 18 bases between. Germline loops: CDR1 SNHLY, CDR2 FYNNEI. CDR3 amino acids: CASSKSNRDLNYGYTF. The CDR3 DNA follows: TGTGCCAGCAGTAAGTCCAACAGGGACCTAAACTATGGCTACACCTTC.

J is TRBJ1-5 and V is TRBV9, with a possible D match to TRBD1 (6 bases). The CDR3 consists of 15 residues. Between the trimmed V and J ends, which lost 0 bases and 2 bases, there was a span of 9 bases. Germline V gives CDR1 SGDLS, CDR2 YYNGEE. In DNA, the CDR3 is TGTGCCAGCAGCGTAGGGACAGCTCGCAATCAGCCCCAGCATTTT. Amino acids: CASSVGTARNQPQHF.

The V gene is TRBV7-9, the J gene TRBJ2-3, with 10 bases fitting TRBD2. Germline V gene data show CDR1 as SEHNR and CDR2 as FQNEAQ (reference sequence). The CDR3 contains 17 residues. V was pared by 4 bases and J by 8 bases, with 15 bases of the junction left unmatched. CDR3 region: CASSSNPGLATRSTQYF. The CDR3 DNA is TGTGCCAGCAGCTCTAACCCGGGACTAGCGACCAGGAGTACGCAGTATTTT. Using reference TRBV7-9 and TRBJ2-3 for the parts outside the CDR3, the full variable domain is DTGVSQNPRHKITKRGQNVTFRCDPISEHNRLYWYRQTLGQGPEFLTYFQNEAQLEKSRLLSDRFSAERPKGSFSTLEIQRTEQGDSAMYLCASSSNPGLATRSTQYFGPGTRLTVL.

This chain uses TRBV28 with TRBJ1-5, with D tentatively TRBD1 (6 bases). V was trimmed by 6 bases and J by 7 bases, leaving 25 bases between them. The germline gives CDR1 MDHEN, CDR2 SYDVKM. This CDR3 contains 17 residues. The CDR3 loop is CASSDTGTKTPVQPQHF. The CDR3 coding sequence is TGTGCCAGCAGCGATACAGGGACAAAGACCCCGGTCCAGCCCCAGCATTTT.

The sample holds one count of this clone. The V gene is TRBV6-6, the J gene TRBJ2-4; D may be TRBD1 (6 bases). Trimming left V 9 bases short and J 1 base short, with 10 bases between. The CDR3 has 13 residues. The germline V gene encodes CDR1 MNHNY and CDR2 SVGAGI (reference sequence). DNA for the CDR3: TGTGCCAGTTCAGGGGCGGCCAAAAACATTCAGTACTTC. It encodes CASSGAAKNIQYF.

The gene calls are TRBV5-1 and TRBJ2-3; D possibly corresponds to TRBD2 (5 bases). The length of the CDR3 is 17 residues. Trimming stripped 4 bases from V and 2 bases from J, with 20 bases between. The V gene's germline CDR1 is SGHRS and CDR2 YFSETQ. The CDR3 DNA follows: TGCGCCAGCAGCCATTTCCCTAAGCGGAACTACACAGATACGCAGTATTTT. It codes for CASSHFPKRNYTDTQYF. Full variable domain (rest looked up from reference TRBV5-1 and TRBJ2-3): KAGVTQTPRYLIKTRGQQVTLSCSPISGHRSVSWYQQTPGQGLQFLFEYFSETQRNKGNFPGRFSGRQFSNSRSEMNVSTLELGDSALYLCASSHFPKRNYTDTQYFGPGTRLTVL.

In this sample, this clone turned up a few times. The genes are TRBV6-1 and TRBJ1-4; no definite D call. The germline V gene has CDR1 MNHNS and CDR2 SASEGT. V gave up 10 bases and J gave up 10 bases, with 22 bases separating them. CDR3 length: 14 amino acids. This chain's CDR3 is CAIQYTPTEGKLFF. DNA of the CDR3: TGTGCCATCCAATATACACCTACAGAGGGAAAACTGTTTTTT.

The genes are TRBV13 and TRBJ2-1; 9 bases match TRBD2. CDR1 is PRHDT and CDR2 is FYEKMQ in the germline V gene (reference sequence). With 5 bases clipped from V and 8 bases from J, the junction kept 13 bases outside the gene matches. The CDR3 extends over 16 amino acids. CDR3 residues: CASSALLAGISYEQFF. In DNA form, the CDR3 reads TGTGCCAGCAGCGCCTTGCTAGCGGGGATAAGCTATGAGCAGTTCTTC.